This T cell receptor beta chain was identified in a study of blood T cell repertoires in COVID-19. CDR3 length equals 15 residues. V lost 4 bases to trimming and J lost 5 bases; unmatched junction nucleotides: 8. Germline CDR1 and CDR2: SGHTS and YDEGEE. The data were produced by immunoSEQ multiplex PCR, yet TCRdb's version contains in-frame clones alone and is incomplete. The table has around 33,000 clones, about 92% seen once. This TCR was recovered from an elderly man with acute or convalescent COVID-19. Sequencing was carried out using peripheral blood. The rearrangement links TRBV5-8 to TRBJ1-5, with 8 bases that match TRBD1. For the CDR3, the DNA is TGTGCCAGCAGCCTACCGGACAGGGTTGATCAGCCCCAGCATTTT. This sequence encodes CASSLPDRVDQPQHF.